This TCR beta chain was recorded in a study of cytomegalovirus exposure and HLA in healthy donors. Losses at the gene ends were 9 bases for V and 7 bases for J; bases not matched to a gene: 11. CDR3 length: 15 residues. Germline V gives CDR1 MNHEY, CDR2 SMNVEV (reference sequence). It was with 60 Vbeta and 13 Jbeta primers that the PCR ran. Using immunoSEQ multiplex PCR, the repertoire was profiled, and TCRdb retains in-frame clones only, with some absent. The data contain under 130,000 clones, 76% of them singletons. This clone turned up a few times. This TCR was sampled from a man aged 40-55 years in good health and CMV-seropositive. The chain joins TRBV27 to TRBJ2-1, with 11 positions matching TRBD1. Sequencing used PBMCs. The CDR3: CASQAGTGGTNEQFF. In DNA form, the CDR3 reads TGTGCCAGTCAAGCCGGGACAGGGGGTACTAATGAGCAGTTCTTC.